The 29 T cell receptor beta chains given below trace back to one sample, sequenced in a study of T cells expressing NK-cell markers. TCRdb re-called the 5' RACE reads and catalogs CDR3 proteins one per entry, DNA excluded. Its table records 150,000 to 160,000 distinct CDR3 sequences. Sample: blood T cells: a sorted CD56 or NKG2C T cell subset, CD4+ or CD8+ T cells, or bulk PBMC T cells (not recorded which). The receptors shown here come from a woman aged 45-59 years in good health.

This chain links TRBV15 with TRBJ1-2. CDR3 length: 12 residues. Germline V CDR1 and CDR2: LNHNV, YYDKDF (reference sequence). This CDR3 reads CATSGGGGGYTF.

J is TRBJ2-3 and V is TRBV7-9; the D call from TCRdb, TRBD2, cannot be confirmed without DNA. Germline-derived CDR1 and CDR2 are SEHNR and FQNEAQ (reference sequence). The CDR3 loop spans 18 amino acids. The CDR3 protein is CASSSRELAEEDTDTQYF.

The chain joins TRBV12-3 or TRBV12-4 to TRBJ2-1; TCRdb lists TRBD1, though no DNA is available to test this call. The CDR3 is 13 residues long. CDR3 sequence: CASSSGPLGEQFF.

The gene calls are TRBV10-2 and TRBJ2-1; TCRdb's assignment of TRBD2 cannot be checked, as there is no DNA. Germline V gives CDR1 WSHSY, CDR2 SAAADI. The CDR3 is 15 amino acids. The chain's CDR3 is CASQTGTSSYNEQFF.

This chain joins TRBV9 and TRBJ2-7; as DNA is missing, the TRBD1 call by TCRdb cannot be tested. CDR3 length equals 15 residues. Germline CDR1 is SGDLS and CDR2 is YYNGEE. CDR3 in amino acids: CASSVAPGASDEQYF.

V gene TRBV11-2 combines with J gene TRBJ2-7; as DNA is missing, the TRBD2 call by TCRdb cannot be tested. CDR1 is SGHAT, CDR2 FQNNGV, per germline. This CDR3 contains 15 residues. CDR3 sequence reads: CASSPGTAKDYEQYF. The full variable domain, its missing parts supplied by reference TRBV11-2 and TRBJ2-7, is EAGVAQSPRYKIIEKRQSVAFWCNPISGHATLYWYQQILGQGPKLLIQFQNNGVVDDSQLPKDRFSAERLKGVDSTLKIQPAKLEDSAVYLCASSPGTAKDYEQYFGPGTRLTVT.

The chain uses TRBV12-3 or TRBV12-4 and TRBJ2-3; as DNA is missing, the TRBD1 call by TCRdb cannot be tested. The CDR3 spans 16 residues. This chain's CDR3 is CASSWGGGGRTDTQYF.

The CDR3 sequence: CASRLTGGKNIQYF. The chain employs TRBV4-1 and TRBJ2-4; TCRdb selects TRBD1, and the lack of DNA leaves this call unchecked. The CDR3 extends over 14 amino acids. Germline V gives CDR1 MGHRA, CDR2 YSYEKL.

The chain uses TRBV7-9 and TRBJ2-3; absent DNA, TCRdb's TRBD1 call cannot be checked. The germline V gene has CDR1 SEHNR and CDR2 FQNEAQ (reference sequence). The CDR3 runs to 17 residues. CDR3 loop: CASSLVGGTGGTDTQYF.

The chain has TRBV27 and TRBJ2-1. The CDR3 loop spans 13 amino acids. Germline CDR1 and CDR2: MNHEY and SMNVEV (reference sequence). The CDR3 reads CASSLQATNEQFF.

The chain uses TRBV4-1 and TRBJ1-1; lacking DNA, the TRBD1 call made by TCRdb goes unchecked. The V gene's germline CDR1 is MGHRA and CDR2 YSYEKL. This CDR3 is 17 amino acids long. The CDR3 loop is CASREPGTGGARTEAFF.

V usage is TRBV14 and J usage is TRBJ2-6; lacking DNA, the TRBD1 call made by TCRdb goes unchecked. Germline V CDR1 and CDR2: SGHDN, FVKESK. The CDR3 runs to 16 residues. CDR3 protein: CASSQGGPLGANVLTF.

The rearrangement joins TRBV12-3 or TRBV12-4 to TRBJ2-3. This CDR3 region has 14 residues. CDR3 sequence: CASSLEHFGDTQYF.

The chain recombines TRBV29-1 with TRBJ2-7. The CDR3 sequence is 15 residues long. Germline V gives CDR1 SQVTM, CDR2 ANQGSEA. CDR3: CSVEEFTDKSYEQYF.

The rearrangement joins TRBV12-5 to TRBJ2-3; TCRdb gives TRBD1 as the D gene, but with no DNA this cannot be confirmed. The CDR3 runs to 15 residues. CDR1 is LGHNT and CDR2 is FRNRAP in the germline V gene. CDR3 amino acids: CASGFLGERTDTQYF.

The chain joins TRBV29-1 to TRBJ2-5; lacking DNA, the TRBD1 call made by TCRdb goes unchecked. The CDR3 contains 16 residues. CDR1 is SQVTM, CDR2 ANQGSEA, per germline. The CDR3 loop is CSVSGTDALHQETQYF.

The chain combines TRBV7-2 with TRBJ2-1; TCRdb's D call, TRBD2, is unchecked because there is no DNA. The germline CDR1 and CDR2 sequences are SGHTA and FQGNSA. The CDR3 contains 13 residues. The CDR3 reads CASSLQTERELFF.

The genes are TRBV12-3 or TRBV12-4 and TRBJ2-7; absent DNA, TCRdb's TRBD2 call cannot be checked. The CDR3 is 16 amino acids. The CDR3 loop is CASSIIGTSGSSEQYF.

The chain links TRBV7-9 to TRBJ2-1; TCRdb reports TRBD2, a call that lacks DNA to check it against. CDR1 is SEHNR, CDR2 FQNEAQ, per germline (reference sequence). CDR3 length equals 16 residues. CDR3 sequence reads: CASSRRTAAFGNEQFF.

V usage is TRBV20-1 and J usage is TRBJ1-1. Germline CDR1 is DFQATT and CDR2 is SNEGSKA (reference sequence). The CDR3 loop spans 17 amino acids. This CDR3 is CSARFEDKVSPRAEAFF.

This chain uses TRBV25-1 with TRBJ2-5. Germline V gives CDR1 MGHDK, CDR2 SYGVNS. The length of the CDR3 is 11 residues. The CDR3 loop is CASSYQETQYF.

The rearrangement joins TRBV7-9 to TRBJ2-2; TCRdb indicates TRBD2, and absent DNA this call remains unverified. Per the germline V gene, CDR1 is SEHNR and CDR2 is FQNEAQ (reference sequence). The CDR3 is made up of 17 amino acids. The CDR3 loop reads CASSSPLAGGPPGELFF.

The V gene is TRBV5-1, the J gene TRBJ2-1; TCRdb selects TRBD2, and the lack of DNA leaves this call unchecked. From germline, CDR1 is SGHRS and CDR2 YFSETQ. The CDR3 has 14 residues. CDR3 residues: CASSYSGVHNEQFF.

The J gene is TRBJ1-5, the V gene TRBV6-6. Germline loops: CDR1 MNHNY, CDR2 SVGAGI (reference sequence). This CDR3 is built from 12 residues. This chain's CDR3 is CASSYSFQPQHF.

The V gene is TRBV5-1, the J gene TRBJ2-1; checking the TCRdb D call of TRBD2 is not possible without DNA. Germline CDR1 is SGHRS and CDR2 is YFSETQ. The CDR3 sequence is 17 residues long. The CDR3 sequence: CASSFESLAGSYNEQFF.

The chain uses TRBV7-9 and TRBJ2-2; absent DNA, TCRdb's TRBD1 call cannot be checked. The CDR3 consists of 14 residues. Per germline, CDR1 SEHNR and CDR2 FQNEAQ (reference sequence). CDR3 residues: CASSSRGMVVELFF. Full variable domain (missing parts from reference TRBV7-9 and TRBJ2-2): DTGVSQNPRHKITKRGQNVTFRCDPISEHNRLYWYRQTLGQGPEFLTYFQNEAQLEKSRLLSDRFSAERPKGSFSTLEIQRTEQGDSAMYLCASSSRGMVVELFFGEGSRLTVL.

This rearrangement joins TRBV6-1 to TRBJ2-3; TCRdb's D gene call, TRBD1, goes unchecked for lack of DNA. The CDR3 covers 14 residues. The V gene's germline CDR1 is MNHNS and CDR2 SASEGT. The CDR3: CASKSRQPADTQYF.

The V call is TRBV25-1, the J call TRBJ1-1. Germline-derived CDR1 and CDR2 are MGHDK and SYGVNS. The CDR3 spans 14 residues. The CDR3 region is CASSEYIQGSIAFF.

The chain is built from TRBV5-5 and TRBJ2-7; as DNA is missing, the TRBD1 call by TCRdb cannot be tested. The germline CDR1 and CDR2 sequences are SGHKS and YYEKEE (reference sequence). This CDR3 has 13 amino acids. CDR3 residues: CASRAPGTYEQYF.